One and the same sample provided the 32 T cell receptor beta chains below, sequenced in a study of cytomegalovirus exposure and HLA in healthy donors. The PCR employed 60 Vbeta primers together with 13 Jbeta primers. Sequencing used immunoSEQ multiplex PCR; TCRdb keeps in-frame clones, though not all of them. The sample records about 180,000 clones, 76% being singletons. The sequencing sample was made of PBMCs. These receptors were collected from a woman in her 30s in good health and CMV-seropositive.

This clone was counted a few times. The CDR3 DNA sequence: TGTGCCAGCGGGCCAGAGGGTATACGCTCGTACACAGATACGCAGTATTTT. The encoded protein is CASGPEGIRSYTDTQYF. The rearrangement uses TRBV9 and TRBJ2-3, with a possible D match to TRBD2 (5 bases). Germline loops: CDR1 SGDLS, CDR2 YYNGEE. V dropped 7 bases and J dropped 2 bases, with 23 bases sitting between them. The CDR3 is 17 residues long.

The V call is TRBV28, the J call TRBJ2-5; perhaps TRBD2 as D (6 bases). CDR3 length equals 16 residues. Germline CDR1 MDHEN, CDR2 SYDVKM. V lost 5 bases, J lost 4 bases, and 20 bases lay in between. The CDR3 reads CASSPSPEGPLETQYF. CDR3 DNA sequence: TGTGCCAGCAGTCCCTCCCCGGAGGGGCCCTTAGAGACCCAGTACTTC.

The CDR3 loop reads CATSRGLAGDTDTQYF. CDR3 nucleotide sequence: TGTGCCACCAGCAGAGGACTAGCGGGGGACACAGATACGCAGTATTTT. This chain joins TRBV15 and TRBJ2-3; 12 bases match TRBD2. J lost 2 bases, V lost 1 base, and 1 base had no gene match. This CDR3 spans 16 amino acids. CDR1 is LNHNV and CDR2 is YYDKDF in the germline V gene (reference sequence).

The CDR3 spells CASSLDRGGGTQYF. The CDR3 bases are TGTGCCAGCAGCTTGGACAGGGGTGGTGGTACGCAGTATTTT. This chain connects TRBV11-2 to TRBJ2-3; TRBD1 matches 9 bases. The V segment lost 3 bases and the J segment 8 bases; nucleotides outside the gene matches: 6. The CDR3 runs to 14 residues. Looked up from germline, CDR1 is SGHAT and CDR2 is FQNNGV.

The rearrangement links TRBV11-2 to TRBJ2-7, with 8 bases that match TRBD1. Germline assignment: CDR1 SGHAT and CDR2 FQNNGV. The V and J ends lost 1 base and 4 bases, in that order; junction bases with no gene match: 9. This CDR3 contains 16 residues. The chain's CDR3 is CASSLGAGQVTYEQYF. In nucleotides, the CDR3 is TGTGCCAGCAGCTTAGGGGCGGGACAGGTGACATACGAGCAGTACTTC.

This clone was observed a single time. The genes are TRBV7-2 and TRBJ1-2; D gene uncertain. Trimming removed 6 bases from V and 11 bases from J, with 19 bases in between. This CDR3 region has 13 residues. Germline-derived CDR1 and CDR2 are SGHTA and FQGNSA. The DNA for the CDR3 is TGTGCCAGCAGAAAAATCCGACACCGCCGGTACACCTTC. Encoded protein: CASRKIRHRRYTF.

V is TRBV10-2 and J is TRBJ1-6, with D unclear. CDR3 length equals 17 residues. The V and J ends lost 4 bases and 1 base respectively, with 14 bases between them. Germline lookup yields CDR1 WSHSY and CDR2 SAAADI. The DNA for the CDR3 is TGCGCCAGCAGTGCGAATGAGGGTCTGTCCTATAATTCACCCCTCCACTTT. This sequence encodes CASSANEGLSYNSPLHF.

This rearrangement joins TRBV7-2 to TRBJ2-1; 9 nucleotides line up with TRBD1. Germline lookup yields CDR1 SGHTA and CDR2 FQGNSA. The trim removed 5 bases at V and 7 bases at J, leaving 12 bases unmatched. The CDR3 runs to 16 residues. CDR3 sequence reads: CASSALSGQGANEQFF. The CDR3 DNA reads as TGTGCCAGCAGCGCTCTGTCGGGACAGGGAGCGAATGAGCAGTTCTTC.

The V call is TRBV5-1, the J call TRBJ2-5, with D hard to call. Germline V gene lookup returns CDR1 SGHRS and CDR2 YFSETQ. V was shortened by 4 bases and J by 1 base, with 5 bases between the two germline ends. The CDR3 is 12 amino acids. CDR3 sequence: CASSLPQETQYF. As DNA, the CDR3 is TGCGCCAGCAGCCTCCCCCAAGAGACCCAGTACTTC. The entire variable domain, with the rest obtained from reference TRBV5-1 and TRBJ2-5, is as follows: KAGVTQTPRYLIKTRGQQVTLSCSPISGHRSVSWYQQTPGQGLQFLFEYFSETQRNKGNFPGRFSGRQFSNSRSEMNVSTLELGDSALYLCASSLPQETQYFGPGTRLLVL.

This clone was seen just once. CDR3 sequence: CASSFGDSYNEQFF. In nucleotides, the CDR3 is TGTGCCAGCAGCTTCGGGGACTCTTACAATGAGCAGTTCTTC. The V and J genes are TRBV11-2 and TRBJ2-1; D possibly corresponds to TRBD2 (6 bases). The CDR3 length is 14 residues. V was cut by 3 bases and J by 4 bases, with 10 bases left in between. Germline CDR1 SGHAT, CDR2 FQNNGV.

This chain joins TRBV14 and TRBJ1-2; the D gene is possibly TRBD1 (6 bases). V lost 2 bases and J lost 4, with 14 bases in between. Per germline, CDR1 SGHDN and CDR2 FVKESK. The CDR3 totals 15 residues. The CDR3 spells CASSQPRDKGYGYTF. CDR3 in DNA: TGTGCCAGCAGCCAACCCAGGGACAAAGGCTATGGCTACACCTTC.

This sequence joins TRBV12-5 and TRBJ2-2; 10 bases line up with TRBD2. This CDR3 has 19 amino acids. Germline lookup yields CDR1 LGHNT and CDR2 FRNRAP. V was pared by 7 bases and J by 3 bases, with 17 bases of the junction left unmatched. The CDR3 DNA reads as TGTGCTAGTGCTCAAAGGAAGGAAGCGGGGGGGCCTTACACCGGGGAGCTGTTTTTT. Residues: CASAQRKEAGGPYTGELFF.

Details on this clone: Other DNA sequences within the sample encode an identical CDR3. The CDR3 sequence: CASSFGNSPLHF. CDR3 coding DNA: TGTGCCAGCAGTTTCGGTAATTCACCCCTCCACTTT. J is TRBJ1-6 and V is TRBV28; D unclear. Germline lookup yields CDR1 MDHEN and CDR2 SYDVKM. V was pared by 3 bases and J by 6 bases, with 3 bases between. This CDR3 is 12 amino acids long.

The chain combines TRBV11-3 with TRBJ2-5; 10 nucleotides agree with TRBD1. The ends lost 4 bases at V and 3 bases at J; junction bases unmatched: 8. The CDR3 is 16 residues long. The V gene's germline CDR1 is SGHNT and CDR2 YENEEA. The DNA for the CDR3 is TGTGCCAGCAGCTCGTGGGGGGACAGGGGAGAAGAGACCCAGTACTTC. Amino acids: CASSSWGDRGEETQYF.

The rearrangement joins TRBV7-6 to TRBJ2-2; 10 bases match TRBD1. The CDR3 is made up of 14 amino acids. Germline lookup yields CDR1 SGHVS and CDR2 FNYEAQ. The V and J ends lost 5 bases and 6 bases, in that order; junction bases with no gene match: 3. DNA for the CDR3: TGTGCCAGCAGCGAAGGACAGGGGGCCGGGGAGCTGTTTTTT. It codes for CASSEGQGAGELFF.

The chain joins TRBV5-4 to TRBJ1-2; TRBD1 matches 7 bases. The CDR3 sequence is 12 residues long. Germline V gene data show CDR1 as SGHNT and CDR2 as YYREEE (reference sequence). The J segment lost 5 bases and the V segment lost 6 bases, leaving 4 bases of the junction unmatched. In DNA form, the CDR3 reads TGTGCCAGCAACGAGGGGGCTTATGGCTACACCTTC. Translation: CASNEGAYGYTF.

This chain connects TRBV7-2 to TRBJ2-5; a possible D gene is TRBD2 (5 bases). The V and J ends lost 2 bases and 9 bases respectively, with 16 bases between them. The CDR3 totals 14 residues. Germline V gene lookup returns CDR1 SGHTA and CDR2 FQGNSA. The CDR3 sequence: CASSLPREGSPQYF. CDR3 coding DNA: TGTGCCAGCAGCTTACCTCGTGAGGGATCACCCCAGTACTTC.

V usage is TRBV28 and J usage is TRBJ1-6; 8 bases are shared with TRBD1. V trimming: 8 bases; J trimming: 2 bases; junction bases outside the gene matches: 2. The CDR3 runs 14 residues. Germline assignment: CDR1 MDHEN and CDR2 SYDVKM. DNA of the CDR3: TGTGCCAGCTGGACAGGGACCTATAATTCACCCCTCCACTTT. Its protein product is CASWTGTYNSPLHF.

The chain recombines TRBV6-5 with TRBJ2-7, with a weak D call TRBD1 (6 bases). V gave up 0 bases and J gave up 2 bases, with 8 bases separating them. The germline gives CDR1 MNHEY, CDR2 SVGAGI. The CDR3 has 14 amino acids. The CDR3 sequence: CASSYSRDTYEQYF. The CDR3 nucleotides are TGTGCCAGCAGTTACTCGAGGGACACCTACGAGCAGTACTTC.

V is TRBV15 and J is TRBJ1-4; 7 nucleotides agree with TRBD1. Germline loops: CDR1 LNHNV, CDR2 YYDKDF (reference sequence). With 4 bases clipped from V and 6 bases from J, the junction kept 5 bases outside the gene matches. This CDR3 has 14 amino acids. The CDR3 DNA is TGTGCCACCAGCATCGGGACAGATGATGAAAAACTGTTTTTT. Translation: CATSIGTDDEKLFF.

DNA for the CDR3: TGTGCCTGGAGCCTGACTAGCAGGCGAGAGACCCAGTACTTC. The encoded protein is CAWSLTSRRETQYF. The genes are TRBV30 and TRBJ2-5; 7 bases map to TRBD2. CDR3 length equals 14 residues. The germline CDR1 and CDR2 sequences are GTSNPN and SVGIG (reference sequence). V was pared by 3 bases and J by 4 bases, with 8 bases of the junction left unmatched.

This CDR3 is CASSSGQGAPEAFF. As DNA, the CDR3 is TGTGCCAGCAGCTCAGGACAGGGGGCACCTGAAGCTTTCTTT. The chain has TRBV7-2 and TRBJ1-1; 11 nucleotides match TRBD1. The V gene end was trimmed by 4 bases and the J gene end by 6 bases; junction bases not matched to a gene: 4. CDR3 length: 14 residues. Germline V gene data show CDR1 as SGHTA and CDR2 as FQGNSA.

This clone came up once. J is TRBJ2-3 and V is TRBV6-1, with D uncertain. V was pared by 3 bases and J by 4 bases, with 17 bases between. This CDR3 is built from 16 residues. The V gene's germline CDR1 is MNHNS and CDR2 SASEGT. CDR3 bases: TGTGCCAGCAGTGATTTGGTCACGAGATCGGCAGATACGCAGTATTTT. Its translation is CASSDLVTRSADTQYF.

The table lists this clone with a count of one. J is TRBJ2-1 and V is TRBV7-8; D uncertain. There are 16 residues in the CDR3. Germline values: CDR1 SGHVS, CDR2 FQNEAQ. The V end lost 0 bases, the J end lost 0 bases, and 9 bases lay between the germline ends. CDR3 nucleotides: TGTGCCAGCAGCTTAGCGGGCAGGAACTCCTACAATGAGCAGTTCTTC. Its translation: CASSLAGRNSYNEQFF.

This clone was observed a single time. Germline and junction disagree at one end, which may indicate a read error. This chain links TRBV7-9 with TRBJ2-2; D is unclear. This CDR3 contains 15 residues. Germline V gene sequence: CDR1 SEHNR, CDR2 FQNEAQ (reference sequence). The CDR3 here is CSSSLVSGTAGELFF. The CDR3 nucleotides are TGTTCCAGCAGCTTAGTGAGTGGTACGGCCGGGGAGCTGTTTTTT.

The genes are TRBV4-1 and TRBJ1-5; D is uncertain. The CDR3 has 15 residues. V lost 1 base and J lost 2, with 9 bases in between. Germline CDR1 reads MGHRA; CDR2 reads YSYEKL. The CDR3 loop reads CASSQGTNGNQPQHF. DNA of the CDR3: TGCGCCAGCAGCCAAGGGACTAATGGCAATCAGCCCCAGCATTTT.

J is TRBJ1-1 and V is TRBV5-1; 7 nucleotides line up with TRBD1. Germline CDR1 and CDR2: SGHRS and YFSETQ. The CDR3 is made up of 14 amino acids. The J segment lost 7 bases and the V segment lost 3 bases, leaving 9 bases of the junction unmatched. CDR3 residues: CASSSGTAPGEAFF. The CDR3 bases are TGCGCCAGCAGCTCTGGGACAGCCCCTGGTGAAGCTTTCTTT. Together with reference TRBV5-1 and TRBJ1-1, the CDR3 gives the full variable domain: KAGVTQTPRYLIKTRGQQVTLSCSPISGHRSVSWYQQTPGQGLQFLFEYFSETQRNKGNFPGRFSGRQFSNSRSEMNVSTLELGDSALYLCASSSGTAPGEAFFGQGTRLTVV.

There are a few counts of this clone. This chain links TRBV28 with TRBJ1-2; possibly TRBD1 for D (5 bases). Trimming left V 7 bases short and J 4 bases short, with 13 bases between. Looked up from germline, CDR1 is MDHEN and CDR2 is SYDVKM. This CDR3 contains 13 residues. This CDR3 is CASKEGHSYGYTF. In DNA form, the CDR3 reads TGTGCCAGCAAGGAGGGGCATAGCTATGGCTACACCTTC.

The sample holds one count of this clone. The chain has TRBV10-1 and TRBJ1-1; D is possibly TRBD1 (6 bases). Germline V gene data show CDR1 as WNHNN and CDR2 as SYGVQD (reference sequence). The CDR3 contains 14 residues. Trimming shortened V by 2 bases and J by 3 bases, and 10 bases separated the two germline ends. This CDR3 reads CASSEQGKDTEAFF. Here the CDR3 DNA reads TGCGCCAGCAGTGAGCAGGGGAAAGACACTGAAGCTTTCTTT.

The V gene is TRBV4-2, the J gene TRBJ2-1, with TRBD2 as a possible D gene (7 bases). The CDR3 sequence is 16 residues long. V was clipped by 0 bases and J by 9 bases, with 18 bases between them. Per germline, CDR1 LGHNA and CDR2 YNFKEQ. The CDR3 is CASSQDRGGAWGEQFF. Here the CDR3 DNA reads TGTGCCAGCAGCCAAGATAGGGGGGGGGCGTGGGGTGAGCAGTTCTTC.

The chain recombines TRBV11-2 with TRBJ1-2, with D unclear. The CDR3 length is 12 residues. Germline V gene data show CDR1 as SGHAT and CDR2 as FQNNGV. V lost 5 bases to trimming and J lost 1 base, with 5 bases between them. The CDR3 protein is CASSPDNYGYTF. The CDR3 DNA reads TGTGCCAGCAGCCCAGATAACTATGGCTACACCTTC.

This rearrangement joins TRBV10-3 to TRBJ1-4; D possibly corresponds to TRBD1 (5 bases). The V gene's germline CDR1 is ENHRY and CDR2 SYGVKD. The V end was cut by 8 bases, the J end by 3 bases, with 13 bases between. The CDR3 has 14 residues. The CDR3 sequence: CAIGGSSPNEKLFF. In DNA, the CDR3 is TGTGCCATCGGGGGGTCCTCACCTAATGAAAAACTGTTTTTT.